The T cell receptor beta chain under discussion was sequenced for a study of T cell responses to AZD1222 COVID-19 vaccine (dated by TCRdb to about 2021). Background on the whole study: AZD1222 recipients given second doses at about 4 weeks or at about 12 weeks were pooled, since spike-specific TCR depth and breadth were not found to differ between the two schedules. TCR sequencing covered over 230 trial participants: 200 to 220 given two doses of AZD1222 and 26 given two doses of MenACWY control vaccine. Trial participants were enrolled into age subgroups of 18-55, 56-69 and 70-plus years, which contained around 140, 26 and 57 TCR-sequenced participants, respectively. The paper as a whole reports these results and caveats: Because no day 14 peak-response samples were available, repertoires were characterized only after the peak T cell response. Conclusions about previously exposed vaccinees were limited because only five to seven AZD1222 recipients were SARS-CoV-2 seropositive at baseline. Nearly half of unique spike-specific TCRs reportedly recognized epitopes outside regions mutated in the B.1.351 and B.1.1.7 variants. CD4 TCRs associated with the vaccine covered the entire spike protein, and the dominant responses were in regions 160-218 and 743-854. The 56-69-year group was small, and its depth increase did not reach significance, likely because of low power. A significant rise in spike-specific TCR breadth and depth was observed after two AZD1222 doses relative to day 0 and relative to MenACWY recipients. Participants were mostly white British, with more females than males. The authors suggested clonal diversity may have been underestimated.

The CDR3 measures 16 amino acids from cysteine to phenylalanine. Of all the DNA, just the CDR3 is kept, 48 bases in frame from base 1. Trimming costs V 0 bases and J 0 bases, and their ends lie 10 bases apart. The germline V gene gives CDR1 as SGHVS and CDR2 as FQNEAQ. As regards this clone: This receptor's antigen is unknown. The sample holds no much larger clone one base away, and base qualities are not on file.

The CDR3 regions of human TCRbeta chains were analyzed by immunosequencing. Per the original workflow: TCRs in the repertoires were matched against a reference library of SARS-CoV-2-specific TCRs that had been generated with the MIRA antigen-specificity platform. Breadth meant the fraction of unique TCRs that were SARS-CoV-2-associated, whereas depth meant the fraction of total T cells that were SARS-CoV-2-associated. Each spike-specific TCR was assigned to its reactive spike region and to a CD4 or CD8 class using the MIRA data. Log10-transformed breadth and depth values were compared by one-way ANOVA with Sidak's multiple comparisons tests. The immuneACCESS repertoire file appears here via TCRdb, limited to in-frame rearrangements. These files lack a portion of the clones; in checked studies, under half of the deficit traces to unresolved V genes, and the cause of the others is not known. V, J and clone size are those of that table, while D and trimming were read from the DNA. The sample includes more than 80,000 clones, with 85% to 90% observed a single time. The biggest ten clones account for approximately 5% of the sample.

The time point tag for this specimen amounts to: baseline before first vaccination. The vaccinee samples were drawn from two UK trials, COV001 and COV002, one of which was a single-blind randomized controlled phase 2/3 trial testing AZD1222 (ChAdOx1 nCoV-19) in healthy adults. Trial participant PBMC samples were collected at day 0 and day 28 after the second dose for TCRbeta chain sequencing. The receptor was derived from an adult in good health. The specimen comprised peripheral blood, sampled on day 0 of AZD1222 vaccination. Here the chain combines TRBV7-8 and TRBJ2-3; the D segment cannot be called with confidence. This receptor has the CDR3 CASSLAAGQSTDTQYF. The sequenced DNA is TGTGCCAGCAGCTTAGCGGCAGGCCAAAGCACAGATACGCAGTATTTT.